This T cell receptor beta chain is from a study of regulatory T cells in long-lasting Graves disease. Arm-PCR with iRepertoire HTBI primers amplified the CDR3 regions for these TCR beta libraries. A single record per CDR3 protein comes from TCRdb applying MiXCR to the multiplex PCR reads. The sample gives almost 350,000 distinct CDR3 sequences, roughly 21% of which show up once; around 30% is in the top ten. This clonotype was detected many times. The time point is: persistent/refractory GD, antithyroid drugs over 5 years with positive TRAb. From PBMCs, RNA was extracted and then used to make the TCR library. Material: peripheral blood mononuclear cells (PBMCs), obtained when the disease was refractory, from a patient treated with antithyroid drugs. This TCR came from a female donor with Graves disease.

The CDR3 DNA reads TGTGCCAGCAGTTTGTTGTACCTGGCGGGGGCTGGAAGGAGGGAGACCCAGTACTTC. It encodes CASSLLYLAGAGRRETQYF. The chain joins TRBV28 to TRBJ2-5, with a possible D match to TRBD2 (7 bases). Trimming took off 3 bases at V and 5 bases at J, with 28 bases between the two ends. There are 19 residues in the CDR3. The germline CDR1 and CDR2 sequences are MDHEN and SYDVKM. Full variable domain (remainder filled in from reference TRBV28 and TRBJ2-5): DVKVTQSSRYLVKRTGEKVFLECVQDMDHENMFWYRQDPGLGLRLIYFSYDVKMKEKGDIPEGYSVSREKKERFSLILESASTNQTSMYLCASSLLYLAGAGRRETQYFGPGTRLLVL.